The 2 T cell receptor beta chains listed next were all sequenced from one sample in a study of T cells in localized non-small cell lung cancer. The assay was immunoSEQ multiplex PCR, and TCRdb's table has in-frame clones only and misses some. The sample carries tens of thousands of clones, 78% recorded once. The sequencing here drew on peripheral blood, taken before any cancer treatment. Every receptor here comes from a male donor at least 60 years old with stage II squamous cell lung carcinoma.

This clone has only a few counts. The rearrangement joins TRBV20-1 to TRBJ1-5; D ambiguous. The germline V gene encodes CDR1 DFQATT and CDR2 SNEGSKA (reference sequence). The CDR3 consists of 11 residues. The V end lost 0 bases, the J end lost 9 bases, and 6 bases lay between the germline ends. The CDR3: CSAREKGPQHF. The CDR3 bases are TGCAGTGCTAGAGAGAAGGGGCCCCAGCATTTT.

CDR3 nucleotides: TGTGCCCAGCAGGGTTCCCGGGGGGCCGTAATAGCGGGGGGGGCCAATGAGCAGTTCTTC. Amino acid sequence: CAQQGSRGAVIAGGANEQFF. The rearrangement links TRBV2 to TRBJ2-1, with 11 bases aligning to TRBD2. The CDR3 spans 20 residues. The V segment lost 11 bases and the J segment 6 bases; nucleotides outside the gene matches: 27. Germline V gene lookup returns CDR1 SNHLY and CDR2 FYNNEI.